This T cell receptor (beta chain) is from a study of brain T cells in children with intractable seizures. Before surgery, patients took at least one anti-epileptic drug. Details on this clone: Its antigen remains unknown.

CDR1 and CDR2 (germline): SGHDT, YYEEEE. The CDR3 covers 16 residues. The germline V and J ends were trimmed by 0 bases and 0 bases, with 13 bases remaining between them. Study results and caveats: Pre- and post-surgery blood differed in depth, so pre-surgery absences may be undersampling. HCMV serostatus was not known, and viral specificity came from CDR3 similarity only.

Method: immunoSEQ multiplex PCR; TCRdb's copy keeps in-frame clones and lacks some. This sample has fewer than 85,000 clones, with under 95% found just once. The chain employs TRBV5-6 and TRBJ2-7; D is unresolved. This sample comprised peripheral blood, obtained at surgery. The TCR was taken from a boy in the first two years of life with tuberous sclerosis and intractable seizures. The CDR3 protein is CASSLGTVALSYEQYF. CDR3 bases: TGTGCCAGCAGCTTGGGCACAGTGGCACTCTCCTACGAGCAGTACTTC.